What follows are 25 T cell receptor beta chains derived from one specimen sequenced in a study of cytomegalovirus exposure and HLA in healthy donors. The PCR had 60 Vbeta and 13 Jbeta primers. Clones were read by immunoSEQ multiplex PCR, and TCRdb kept only the in-frame ones, dropping some. The table lists about 120,000 clones, around 76% of them singletons. Sequenced material: PBMCs. Every receptor here comes from a man aged 55 to 69 in good health and CMV-seropositive.

The V gene is TRBV5-1, the J gene TRBJ1-1, with 8 bases that match TRBD1. Germline CDR1 reads SGHRS; CDR2 reads YFSETQ. With V trimmed by 2 bases and J by 4 bases, 4 bases remained unmatched. This CDR3 comprises 14 residues. The CDR3 DNA follows: TGCGCCAGCAGCTTAGCGACAGGGGTCACTGAAGCTTTCTTT. Translation gives CASSLATGVTEAFF. Together with reference TRBV5-1 and TRBJ1-1, the CDR3 gives the full variable domain: KAGVTQTPRYLIKTRGQQVTLSCSPISGHRSVSWYQQTPGQGLQFLFEYFSETQRNKGNFPGRFSGRQFSNSRSEMNVSTLELGDSALYLCASSLATGVTEAFFGQGTRLTVV.

J is TRBJ2-3 and V is TRBV12-5; 7 bases are shared with TRBD2. The CDR3 extends over 15 amino acids. After removal of 6 bases from V and 2 bases from J, the junction contained 8 bases not matched to a gene. CDR1 and CDR2 (germline): LGHNT, FRNRAP. The CDR3 loop is CASGVPSGFTDTQYF. The CDR3 coding sequence is TGTGCTAGTGGCGTCCCTAGCGGATTCACAGATACGCAGTATTTT.

This chain links TRBV6-1 with TRBJ2-5; 9 bases agree with TRBD2. Germline-derived CDR1 and CDR2 are MNHNS and SASEGT. Losses at the gene ends were 6 bases for V and 5 bases for J; bases not matched to a gene: 10. The CDR3 runs to 15 residues. The CDR3 here is CASRGGASGTETQYF. Here the CDR3 DNA reads TGTGCCAGCAGAGGGGGGGCTAGCGGGACGGAGACCCAGTACTTC.

The chain carries TRBV18 and TRBJ1-2; 9 bases line up with TRBD1. CDR3 length: 13 amino acids. V dropped 6 bases and J dropped 8; count of bases not matched to a gene: 7. Germline V gene data show CDR1 as KGHSH and CDR2 as LQKENI. CDR3 DNA: TGTGCCAGCTCTCCCGACAGGGGGGACGGCTACACCTTC. As protein: CASSPDRGDGYTF.

The chain links TRBV30 to TRBJ2-1, with TRBD2 matching over 7 bases. From germline, CDR1 is GTSNPN and CDR2 SVGIG (reference sequence). The CDR3 consists of 12 residues. V lost 1 base to trimming and J lost 13 bases; unmatched junction nucleotides: 7. The CDR3, as DNA: TGTGCCTGGAGTGGGGGGGGGTTGGTTCAGTTCTTC. This encodes CAWSGGGLVQFF.

In this sample, this clone turned up once. The V gene is TRBV5-4, the J gene TRBJ2-2, with 8 bases identical to TRBD1. CDR1 and CDR2 from the germline V gene are SGHNT and YYREEE (reference sequence). V shed 5 bases, J shed 1 base, and the junction held 7 bases outside the gene matches. The CDR3 has 16 residues. CDR3 sequence reads: CASRGGTGVNTGELFF. CDR3 nucleotides: TGTGCCAGCAGAGGGGGGACAGGAGTGAACACCGGGGAGCTGTTTTTT.

The chain employs TRBV4-1 and TRBJ1-2; 11 positions agree with TRBD1. V trimming: 4 bases; J trimming: 6 bases; junction bases outside the gene matches: 7. Looked up from germline, CDR1 is MGHRA and CDR2 is YSYEKL. The CDR3 totals 15 residues. In DNA, the CDR3 is TGCGCCAGCAGCCCGGACAGGGGGCAGAGTAATGGCTACACCTTC. Translation: CASSPDRGQSNGYTF.

This clone was picked up one time. J is TRBJ2-7 and V is TRBV5-4, with TRBD1 matching 7 bases. The CDR3 extends over 16 amino acids. Trimming at V came to 3 bases and at J to 5 bases, leaving 14 bases not matched to a gene. Germline assignment: CDR1 SGHNT and CDR2 YYREEE (reference sequence). The CDR3 nucleotides are TGTGCCAGCAGCTCAAAGACAGGGCCTCTTAATCACGAGCAGTACTTC. Translation: CASSSKTGPLNHEQYF.

This sequence joins TRBV6-6 and TRBJ1-2; TRBD1 agrees at 7 bases. There are 12 residues in the CDR3. V shed 6 bases, J shed 7 bases, and the junction held 5 bases outside the gene matches. The germline V gene has CDR1 MNHNY and CDR2 SVGAGI (reference sequence). The CDR3 loop reads CASRVAGGGYTF. Here the CDR3 DNA reads TGTGCCAGCAGAGTGGCAGGGGGTGGCTACACCTTC.

In its sample, this clone was seen a few times. The chain links TRBV19 to TRBJ1-4, with TRBD1 identical over 8 bases. Germline values: CDR1 LNHDA, CDR2 SQIVND (reference sequence). The J segment lost 8 bases and the V segment lost 7 bases, leaving 6 bases of the junction unmatched. The CDR3 is 13 amino acids. CDR3: CASNDRGAEKLFF. The CDR3 DNA reads as TGTGCCAGTAACGACAGGGGAGCCGAAAAACTGTTTTTT.

This chain links TRBV6-5 with TRBJ2-3; D perhaps matches TRBD1 (6 bases). Trimming left V 5 bases short and J 1 base short, with 10 bases between. The germline V gene has CDR1 MNHEY and CDR2 SVGAGI. The CDR3 length is 14 residues. CDR3 residues: CASSRNRGTDTQYF. For the CDR3, the DNA is TGTGCCAGCAGTCGTAACAGGGGCACAGATACGCAGTATTTT.

The rearrangement joins TRBV5-4 to TRBJ2-3, with D perhaps TRBD2 (5 bases). The CDR3 is 16 residues long. V was clipped by 5 bases and J by 0 bases, with 16 bases between them. Germline CDR1 is SGHNT and CDR2 is YYREEE (reference sequence). The CDR3: CASRAELLSSTDTQYF. CDR3 sequence (DNA): TGTGCCAGCAGAGCGGAGTTACTCTCTAGCACAGATACGCAGTATTTT. The entire variable domain, with the rest obtained from reference TRBV5-4 and TRBJ2-3, is as follows: ETGVTQSPTHLIKTRGQQVTLRCSSQSGHNTVSWYQQALGQGPQFIFQYYREEENGRGNFPPRFSGLQFPNYSSELNVNALELDDSALYLCASRAELLSSTDTQYFGPGTRLTVL.

The chain joins TRBV7-2 to TRBJ1-2; D remains unclear. V dropped 1 base and J dropped 0 bases, with 9 bases sitting between them. This CDR3 comprises 15 residues. CDR1 SGHTA and CDR2 FQGNSA come from the germline V gene. CDR3 region: CASSLVAGANYGYTF. DNA of the CDR3: TGTGCCAGCAGCTTAGTGGCGGGAGCTAACTATGGCTACACCTTC.

The rearrangement links TRBV28 to TRBJ2-7, with D possibly matching TRBD1 (6 bases). Trimming took off 5 bases at V and 0 bases at J, with 17 bases between the two ends. Germline CDR1 reads MDHEN; CDR2 reads SYDVKM. There are 16 residues in the CDR3. This chain's CDR3 is CASSSWSRTDSYEQYF. The CDR3 DNA follows: TGTGCCAGCAGTAGCTGGAGCAGGACAGACTCCTACGAGCAGTACTTC.

This chain links TRBV2 with TRBJ2-5; D unresolved. V lost 3 bases and J lost 2, with 4 bases in between. The CDR3 runs 12 residues. CDR1 and CDR2 (germline): SNHLY, FYNNEI. CDR3 in amino acids: CASSDNQETQYF. In DNA form, the CDR3 reads TGTGCCAGCAGTGACAATCAAGAGACCCAGTACTTC.

V is TRBV27 and J is TRBJ1-5, with 7 bases fitting TRBD1. V gave up 6 bases and J gave up 5 bases; unmatched junction bases: 7. Germline V gene sequence: CDR1 MNHEY, CDR2 SMNVEV (reference sequence). The CDR3 extends over 14 amino acids. The CDR3 DNA is TGTGCCAGCAGACAACCAGGGGGACATCAGCCCCAGCATTTT. Protein product: CASRQPGGHQPQHF.

The chain combines TRBV15 with TRBJ2-7; 8 bases match TRBD2. With 5 bases clipped from V and 4 bases from J, the junction kept 4 bases outside the gene matches. The CDR3 runs 13 residues. The germline V gene has CDR1 LNHNV and CDR2 YYDKDF (reference sequence). This CDR3 is CATSPGGGYEQYF. CDR3 nucleotide sequence: TGTGCCACCAGCCCCGGGGGGGGATACGAGCAGTACTTC.

The rearrangement uses TRBV5-1 and TRBJ1-1, with a tentative D call TRBD1 (5 bases). The CDR3 spans 14 residues. Germline V gives CDR1 SGHRS, CDR2 YFSETQ. Trimming removed 4 bases at V and 5 bases at J, with 15 bases between. In DNA form, the CDR3 reads TGCGCCAGCAGCCTCGGGCAGGGATGGACTGAAGCTTTCTTT. Translating gives CASSLGQGWTEAFF. Drawing the rest from reference TRBV5-1 and TRBJ1-1, the complete variable domain is KAGVTQTPRYLIKTRGQQVTLSCSPISGHRSVSWYQQTPGQGLQFLFEYFSETQRNKGNFPGRFSGRQFSNSRSEMNVSTLELGDSALYLCASSLGQGWTEAFFGQGTRLTVV.

This clone was observed a few times. The V gene is TRBV9, the J gene TRBJ2-2; TRBD2 might be the D (6 bases). V lost 0 bases, J lost 7 bases, and 13 bases lay in between. Germline V lookup: CDR1 SGDLS, CDR2 YYNGEE. This CDR3 contains 15 residues. In DNA, the CDR3 is TGTGCCAGCAGCGTAGGGCTTGGCGGGAACGGGGAGCTGTTTTTT. Translating it yields CASSVGLGGNGELFF.

The chain links TRBV7-3 to TRBJ1-1, with 7 bases identical to TRBD1. The CDR3 is 14 residues long. V lost 3 bases to trimming and J lost 4 bases; unmatched junction nucleotides: 5. Germline V lookup: CDR1 SGHTA, CDR2 FQGTGA. CDR3 nucleotide sequence: TGTGCCAGCAGCTTGGAGGACAGGCGCACTGAAGCTTTCTTT. Residues: CASSLEDRRTEAFF.

The V call is TRBV19, the J call TRBJ2-3; 9 bases map to TRBD2. With V trimmed by 7 bases and J by 3 bases, 5 bases remained unmatched. Looked up from germline, CDR1 is LNHDA and CDR2 is SQIVND (reference sequence). CDR3 length equals 14 residues. CDR3 sequence (DNA): TGTGCCAGTACCAGGACTAGCGTTACAGATACGCAGTATTTT. Its translation: CASTRTSVTDTQYF.

V is TRBV7-3 and J is TRBJ2-3; D perhaps matches TRBD1 (6 bases). The CDR3 runs 14 residues. V was clipped by 0 bases and J by 4 bases, with 8 bases between them. Germline CDR1 and CDR2: SGHTA and FQGTGA. CDR3: CASSLTGTPDTQYF. The CDR3, as DNA: TGTGCCAGCAGCTTAACTGGGACACCAGATACGCAGTATTTT.

The rearrangement uses TRBV5-6 and TRBJ2-5, with TRBD1 identical over 7 bases. Trimming cost V 0 bases and J 5 bases; bases outside gene matches: 4. The germline CDR1 and CDR2 sequences are SGHDT and YYEEEE. This CDR3 is 14 amino acids long. The chain's CDR3 is CASSLDDRVETQYF. The CDR3, as DNA: TGTGCCAGCAGCTTGGACGACAGGGTGGAGACCCAGTACTTC.

CDR3 in amino acids: CASSRGAEDEKLFF. For the CDR3, the DNA is TGTGCCAGCAGCCGGGGGGCGGAGGATGAAAAACTGTTTTTT. The chain recombines TRBV7-6 with TRBJ1-4; a possible D gene is TRBD1 (6 bases). Trimming cost V 5 bases and J 6 bases, with 13 bases left between them. Per the germline V gene, CDR1 is SGHVS and CDR2 is FNYEAQ. The CDR3 totals 14 residues.

This chain uses TRBV6-5 with TRBJ2-2; D might be TRBD1 (5 bases). The germline V gene encodes CDR1 MNHEY and CDR2 SVGAGI. V was pared by 7 bases and J by 5 bases, with 17 bases between. The CDR3 is 15 amino acids. The CDR3 sequence: CASINQGLGTGELFF. CDR3 nucleotide sequence: TGTGCCAGCATAAACCAGGGCTTGGGTACCGGGGAGCTGTTTTTT.